A selection of T cell receptor beta chains follows, all from one sample in a study of blood T cell repertoires in COVID-19. TCRdb keeps only in-frame clones here, not all; method: immunoSEQ multiplex PCR. This table holds tens of thousands of clones, 82% found once. The sample taken for sequencing was peripheral blood. The receptors derive from a human donor in a cohort sampled during active COVID-19. Each CDR3 is given with its conserved first and last residue. Each record gives: V gene, J gene, clone size, D gene, CDR3 DNA, CDR3 protein. A D gene is named only where the DNA matches it firmly. The listing skips clone size in some rows; elsewhere it reads once, few, many or a size class.

V gene: TRBV9; J gene: TRBJ2-2; clone size: .; D gene: TRBD2; CDR3 DNA: TGTGCCAGCAGCTCCGGGGGACTAGCGGGGATATTCACCGGGGAGCTGTTTTTT; CDR3 protein: CASSSGGLAGIFTGELFF
V gene: TRBV5-6; J gene: TRBJ1-4; clone size: .; D gene: TRBD1; CDR3 DNA: TGTGCCAGCAGCTTACCGGGACAGGGGTTGATTGTAGGTGAAAAACTGTTTTTT; CDR3 protein: CASSLPGQGLIVGEKLFF
V gene: TRBV5-8; J gene: TRBJ2-7; clone size: .; D gene: TRBD2; CDR3 DNA: TGTGCCAGCAGCCCGGGGGGGGCCGGCTCCTACGAGCAGTACTTC; CDR3 protein: CASSPGGAGSYEQYF
V gene: TRBV7-9; J gene: TRBJ2-7; clone size: .; D gene: .; CDR3 DNA: TGTGCCAGCAGCTTAATGCGGGGAAGTAGGTATTACGAGCAGTACTTC; CDR3 protein: CASSLMRGSRYYEQYF
V gene: TRBV18; J gene: TRBJ2-2; clone size: .; D gene: .; CDR3 DNA: TGTGCCAGCTCACCACAGCGGGACACCGGGGAGCTGTTTTTT; CDR3 protein: CASSPQRDTGELFF
V gene: TRBV30; J gene: TRBJ2-7; clone size: .; D gene: .; CDR3 DNA: TGTGCCTGCACGAGGGGGGGACACGAGCAGTACTTC; CDR3 protein: CACTRGGHEQYF
V gene: TRBV19; J gene: TRBJ2-5; clone size: .; D gene: .; CDR3 DNA: TGTGCCAGTAGTATGCCTAGCCTTGAGACCCAGTACTTC; CDR3 protein: CASSMPSLETQYF
V gene: TRBV19; J gene: TRBJ2-7; clone size: .; D gene: .; CDR3 DNA: TGTGCCAGTAGTATAGAGGGTCTTCAGGGGATAAAGAGCGAGCAGTACTTC; CDR3 protein: CASSIEGLQGIKSEQYF
V gene: TRBV10-3; J gene: TRBJ2-7; clone size: .; D gene: TRBD2; CDR3 DNA: TGTGCCATCAATTCCCAGCGGGGCACCTACGAGCAGTACTTC; CDR3 protein: CAINSQRGTYEQYF
V gene: TRBV7-9; J gene: TRBJ2-7; clone size: .; D gene: .; CDR3 DNA: TGTGCCAGCAGCAACACAGGGTCCTACGAGCAGTACTTC; CDR3 protein: CASSNTGSYEQYF
V gene: TRBV6-8; J gene: TRBJ1-1; clone size: .; D gene: .; CDR3 DNA: TGTGCCAGCATCCTGCCCGGGGTTAGGAACACTGAAGCTTTCTTT; CDR3 protein: CASILPGVRNTEAFF
V gene: TRBV5-5; J gene: TRBJ1-5; clone size: .; D gene: .; CDR3 DNA: TGTGCCAGCAGCCTGGTCGAGGGTAGCAATCAGCCCCAGCATTTT; CDR3 protein: CASSLVEGSNQPQHF
V gene: TRBV10-2; J gene: TRBJ1-6; clone size: .; D gene: TRBD1; CDR3 DNA: TGCGCCAGCAGTGGGGACAGGCTTAATTCACCCCTCCACTTT; CDR3 protein: CASSGDRLNSPLHF
V gene: TRBV15; J gene: TRBJ1-2; clone size: .; D gene: .; CDR3 DNA: TGTGCCACCAGCGGAAGAGGTGGGACTGTTGCTGGCTACACCTTC; CDR3 protein: CATSGRGGTVAGYTF
V gene: TRBV11-2; J gene: TRBJ2-1; clone size: .; D gene: .; CDR3 DNA: TGTGCCAGCAGCTCCTCGCAGGGTCATGAGCAGTTCTTC; CDR3 protein: CASSSSQGHEQFF
V gene: TRBV7-9; J gene: TRBJ2-7; clone size: .; D gene: TRBD2; CDR3 DNA: TGTGCCAGCGACAGATTCCTAGCGGGGGGCTACGAGCAGTACTTC; CDR3 protein: CASDRFLAGGYEQYF
V gene: TRBV2; J gene: TRBJ1-2; clone size: .; D gene: .; CDR3 DNA: TGTGCCAGCAGAGCAAACAACTATGGCTACACCTTC; CDR3 protein: CASRANNYGYTF
V gene: TRBV12-5; J gene: TRBJ2-7; clone size: .; D gene: .; CDR3 DNA: TGTGCTAGTGGTTTTGGGACAACGTCGGTCAAGCAGTACTTC; CDR3 protein: CASGFGTTSVKQYF
V gene: TRBV5-4; J gene: TRBJ2-5; clone size: .; D gene: TRBD2; CDR3 DNA: TGTGCCAGCAGCCCGGGGGGGGGACAAGAGACCCAGTACTTC; CDR3 protein: CASSPGGGQETQYF
V gene: TRBV1; J gene: TRBJ1-1; clone size: .; D gene: .; CDR3 DNA: TGCACCAGCAGCCGACGTCACCGGGACAGGGGGTTTTTCGCTGAAGCTTTCTTT; CDR3 protein: CTSSRRHRDRGFFAEAFF
V gene: TRBV2; J gene: TRBJ2-5; clone size: few; D gene: .; CDR3 DNA: TGTGCCAGCAGCTATGACAGGGAGACCCAGTACTTC; CDR3 protein: CASSYDRETQYF
V gene: TRBV5-1; J gene: TRBJ2-2; clone size: .; D gene: TRBD2; CDR3 DNA: TGCGCCAGCAGCTTGGGTGCTAGCGGAGACACCGGGGAGCTGTTTTTT; CDR3 protein: CASSLGASGDTGELFF
V gene: TRBV5-1; J gene: TRBJ1-2; clone size: once; D gene: .; CDR3 DNA: TGCGCCAGCAGCTTGGTAACAGCCTATGGCTACACCTTC; CDR3 protein: CASSLVTAYGYTF
V gene: TRBV7-9; J gene: TRBJ1-1; clone size: .; D gene: .; CDR3 DNA: TGTGCCAGCAATTGGGACATATATTACACTGAAGCTTTCTTT; CDR3 protein: CASNWDIYYTEAFF
V gene: TRBV19; J gene: TRBJ1-2; clone size: many; D gene: .; CDR3 DNA: TGTGCCAGTAGGCGGGAAGGGTTAGACTATGGCTACACCTTC; CDR3 protein: CASRREGLDYGYTF
V gene: TRBV23-1; J gene: TRBJ1-6; clone size: .; D gene: .; CDR3 DNA: TGCGCCAGCAGTCAGGGTTACGGGAATTCACCCCTCCACTTT; CDR3 protein: CASSQGYGNSPLHF
V gene: TRBV27; J gene: TRBJ2-4; clone size: .; D gene: TRBD2; CDR3 DNA: TGTGCCAGCAGTTTTGGGAGGGGTGACATTCAGTACTTC; CDR3 protein: CASSFGRGDIQYF
V gene: TRBV5-1; J gene: TRBJ1-1; clone size: once; D gene: TRBD1; CDR3 DNA: TGCGCCAGCAGCCCCCGGACAGGGAACACTGAAGCTTTCTTT; CDR3 protein: CASSPRTGNTEAFF
V gene: TRBV19; J gene: TRBJ2-7; clone size: .; D gene: TRBD2; CDR3 DNA: TGTGCCAGTAGTATTGGCGGGGGGGCGTACGAGCAGTACTTC; CDR3 protein: CASSIGGGAYEQYF
V gene: TRBV3-1/TRBV3-2; J gene: TRBJ2-2; clone size: .; D gene: TRBD2; CDR3 DNA: TGTGCCAGCAGCCACACAGGCGGGGGGGCAGGCGCCGGGGAGCTGTTTTTT; CDR3 protein: CASSHTGGGAGAGELFF
V gene: TRBV18; J gene: TRBJ1-6; clone size: .; D gene: .; CDR3 DNA: TGTGCCAGCTCACCCCCGGGGGATAATTATAATTCACCCCTCCACTTT; CDR3 protein: CASSPPGDNYNSPLHF
V gene: TRBV5-1; J gene: TRBJ1-1; clone size: few; D gene: .; CDR3 DNA: TGCGCCAGCAGGTACGGGGGGCGGGGCACTGAAGCTTTCTTT; CDR3 protein: CASRYGGRGTEAFF
V gene: TRBV6-2/TRBV6-3; J gene: TRBJ2-7; clone size: once; D gene: .; CDR3 DNA: TGTGCCAGCAGTTACCCAAGGGACACTTTCTACGAGCAGTACTTC; CDR3 protein: CASSYPRDTFYEQYF
V gene: TRBV7-9; J gene: TRBJ2-3; clone size: once; D gene: TRBD2; CDR3 DNA: TGTGCCAGCAGCCCAGGAGCGGGGGGGCCCACAGATACGCAGTATTTT; CDR3 protein: CASSPGAGGPTDTQYF
V gene: TRBV12-3/TRBV12-4; J gene: TRBJ1-2; clone size: once; D gene: .; CDR3 DNA: TGTGCCAGCAGTACTTCTAACTATGGCTACACCTTC; CDR3 protein: CASSTSNYGYTF
V gene: TRBV18; J gene: TRBJ1-1; clone size: .; D gene: .; CDR3 DNA: TGTGCCAGCTCACCCCAACAGGGTATGAACACTGAAGCTTTCTTT; CDR3 protein: CASSPQQGMNTEAFF
V gene: TRBV5-1; J gene: TRBJ2-5; clone size: .; D gene: .; CDR3 DNA: TGCGCCAGCAGCTTGGCCGTGAGTCAGGGTGGGGAGACCCAGTACTTC; CDR3 protein: CASSLAVSQGGETQYF
V gene: TRBV5-1; J gene: TRBJ2-7; clone size: few; D gene: .; CDR3 DNA: TGCGCCAGCAGCTTGGATGGGGGGTTCACCTACGAGCAGTACTTC; CDR3 protein: CASSLDGGFTYEQYF
V gene: TRBV6-5; J gene: TRBJ1-1; clone size: many; D gene: .; CDR3 DNA: TGTGCCAGCAATCGGCAGGGCAACCAGAACACTGAAGCTTTCTTT; CDR3 protein: CASNRQGNQNTEAFF
V gene: TRBV7-2; J gene: TRBJ1-5; clone size: .; D gene: TRBD1; CDR3 DNA: TGTGCCAGCAGCTGGAGGACAGGGACCAATCAGCCCCAGCATTTT; CDR3 protein: CASSWRTGTNQPQHF
V gene: TRBV29-1; J gene: TRBJ2-7; clone size: .; D gene: TRBD2; CDR3 DNA: TGCAGCGTTGATATGACTAGCGGGGGCTACGAGCAGTACTTC; CDR3 protein: CSVDMTSGGYEQYF
V gene: TRBV20-1; J gene: TRBJ1-1; clone size: few; D gene: .; CDR3 DNA: TGCAGTGCTGCAACGGGGGGAGCTTTCTTT; CDR3 protein: CSAATGGAFF
V gene: TRBV3-1/TRBV3-2; J gene: TRBJ1-2; clone size: once; D gene: .; CDR3 DNA: TGTGCCAGCAGTGGCAGGGTTTTTTCCTATGGCTACACCTTC; CDR3 protein: CASSGRVFSYGYTF
V gene: TRBV6-1; J gene: TRBJ1-2; clone size: .; D gene: TRBD1; CDR3 DNA: TGTGCCAGCAGTGAGGGACAGGGCTATGGCTACACCTTC; CDR3 protein: CASSEGQGYGYTF
V gene: TRBV30; J gene: TRBJ1-4; clone size: once; D gene: TRBD1; CDR3 DNA: TGTGCCTGCCGAGGGGGCGCAACAGAAAAACTGTTTTTT; CDR3 protein: CACRGGATEKLFF
V gene: TRBV6-4; J gene: TRBJ2-1; clone size: few; D gene: TRBD2; CDR3 DNA: TGTGCCAGCAGTCGACTAGCGGGTATTGGTGAGCAGTTCTTC; CDR3 protein: CASSRLAGIGEQFF
V gene: TRBV5-6; J gene: TRBJ2-3; clone size: .; D gene: .; CDR3 DNA: TGTGCCAGCAGCTTGGGTGGCGGACAAGGAGATACGCAGTATTTT; CDR3 protein: CASSLGGGQGDTQYF
V gene: TRBV5-4; J gene: TRBJ2-3; clone size: .; D gene: .; CDR3 DNA: TGTGCCAGCAGCTACGGACTGGGCGCTAGCACAGATACGCAGTATTTT; CDR3 protein: CASSYGLGASTDTQYF
V gene: TRBV2; J gene: TRBJ2-1; clone size: .; D gene: TRBD2; CDR3 DNA: TGTGCCACCTTGCTAGCGGGGGTTAACGATGAGCAGTTCTTC; CDR3 protein: CATLLAGVNDEQFF
V gene: TRBV16; J gene: TRBJ1-1; clone size: .; D gene: TRBD1; CDR3 DNA: TGTGCCAGCAGATGGGACAGTTACACTGAAGCTTTCTTT; CDR3 protein: CASRWDSYTEAFF
V gene: TRBV4-3; J gene: TRBJ2-7; clone size: .; D gene: TRBD2; CDR3 DNA: TGCGCCAGCAGCCTCCTAGCGGGGTCCTCCTACGAGCAGTACTTC; CDR3 protein: CASSLLAGSSYEQYF
V gene: TRBV6-6; J gene: TRBJ1-2; clone size: .; D gene: .; CDR3 DNA: TGTGCCAGCAGTTACCCAGGCTATGGCTACACCTTC; CDR3 protein: CASSYPGYGYTF
V gene: TRBV30; J gene: TRBJ2-7; clone size: .; D gene: TRBD1; CDR3 DNA: TGTGCCTGGAGGGGGACAGGGAACTCCTACGAGCAGTACTTC; CDR3 protein: CAWRGTGNSYEQYF
V gene: TRBV29-1; J gene: TRBJ2-3; clone size: .; D gene: TRBD1; CDR3 DNA: TGCAGCGTTGGAATTCCGGCCCAACTATCCAGGGGGCGTACAGATACGCAGTATTTT; CDR3 protein: CSVGIPAQLSRGRTDTQYF
V gene: TRBV27; J gene: TRBJ2-5; clone size: .; D gene: TRBD2; CDR3 DNA: TGTGCCAGCAGTACCCTAGCGGGGGAGGGAGAGACCCAGTACTTC; CDR3 protein: CASSTLAGEGETQYF
V gene: TRBV6-5; J gene: TRBJ1-4; clone size: .; D gene: .; CDR3 DNA: TGTGCCAGCAGTCCGGTCTTTTCGACTAATGAAAAACTGTTTTTT; CDR3 protein: CASSPVFSTNEKLFF
V gene: TRBV28; J gene: TRBJ2-1; clone size: .; D gene: TRBD2; CDR3 DNA: TGTGCCAGCAGCCTTCGGACTAGCGGGGTTTACAATGAGCAGTTCTTC; CDR3 protein: CASSLRTSGVYNEQFF
V gene: TRBV11-2; J gene: TRBJ1-1; clone size: few; D gene: .; CDR3 DNA: TGTGCCAGCACCACCACCCCAAGCCTGAACACTGAAGCTTTCTTT; CDR3 protein: CASTTTPSLNTEAFF
V gene: TRBV7-2; J gene: TRBJ2-3; clone size: .; D gene: TRBD2; CDR3 DNA: TGTGCCAGCAGCTTAGTGATCCGGCTAGCGGAATTCACAGATACGCAGTATTTT; CDR3 protein: CASSLVIRLAEFTDTQYF
V gene: TRBV19; J gene: TRBJ2-1; clone size: .; D gene: TRBD1; CDR3 DNA: TGTGCCAGTAGGACAGGGCGCAGGGGTGAGCAGTTCTTC; CDR3 protein: CASRTGRRGEQFF